The clone carrying this T cell receptor beta chain was counted a few times. Antigen unknown. RNA transcripts were the template for amplifying TCR beta CDR3 regions. First-round RT-PCR of the TCR CDR3 relied on the HTBI primer set. TCRdb ran MiXCR on the multiplex PCR reads and lists one entry per CDR3 protein. The table has hundreds of thousands of distinct CDR3 sequences, under 25% seen once. Patients with uncontrolled infections, other autoimmune diseases, pregnancy or lactation were excluded. This sample was taken from a study of T cells in Graves' hyperthyroidism and ophthalmopathy. Study-wide background: Pretreatment peripheral blood was obtained at initial diagnosis.

Study-level points and caveats: Most clonotypes expanded in the thyroid (above 0.001) were also present in blood. Ophthalmopathy, as predicted by the model, came a median approximately 5.9 months after the prediction.

Germline assignment: CDR1 SGHTA and CDR2 FQGNSA. The CDR3 is made up of 14 amino acids. J gave up 5 bases and V 8 bases, and 6 bases lay outside the gene matches. Material for sequencing was blood. This TCR was recovered from a man aged 25 to 40 with Graves' ophthalmopathy. The J gene is TRBJ2-2, the V gene TRBV7-2, with 9 bases identical to TRBD1. The CDR3 sequence: CASRTGGRTGELFF. CDR3 nucleotides: TGTGCCAGCCGTACAGGGGGCAGGACCGGGGAGCTGTTTTTT. Combining the CDR3 with reference TRBV7-2 and TRBJ2-2 gives the whole variable domain GAGVSQSPSNKVTEKGKDVELRCDPISGHTALYWYRQSLGQGLEFLIYFQGNSAPDKSGLPSDRFSAERTGGSVSTLTIQRTQQEDSAVYLCASRTGGRTGELFFGEGSRLTVL.